One and the same sample provided the 7 T cell receptor beta chains below, sequenced in a study of blood T cell repertoires in COVID-19. Profiling relied on immunoSEQ multiplex PCR, and the TCRdb table lists in-frame clones only, not all of them. The table lists 200,000 to 300,000 clones, 70% to 90% of them singletons. The specimen was peripheral blood. Receptor source: a man younger than 35 with active or convalescent COVID-19.

V and J are TRBV7-9 and TRBJ2-3, with TRBD1 matching over 8 bases. The trim removed 5 bases at V and 5 bases at J, leaving 6 bases unmatched. In germline, CDR1 is SEHNR, CDR2 FQNEAQ (reference sequence). CDR3 size: 14 residues. This chain's CDR3 is CASSASGGKDTQYF. CDR3 sequence (DNA): TGTGCCAGCAGCGCCTCAGGGGGCAAAGATACGCAGTATTTT. Full variable domain (remainder filled in from reference TRBV7-9 and TRBJ2-3): DTGVSQNPRHKITKRGQNVTFRCDPISEHNRLYWYRQTLGQGPEFLTYFQNEAQLEKSRLLSDRFSAERPKGSFSTLEIQRTEQGDSAMYLCASSASGGKDTQYFGPGTRLTVL.

The chain is built from TRBV27 and TRBJ1-2; weak D call: TRBD1 (5 bases). The V gene's germline CDR1 is MNHEY and CDR2 SMNVEV (reference sequence). V lost 0 bases to trimming and J lost 1 base, with 6 bases between them. There are 14 residues in the CDR3. The DNA of the CDR3 is TGTGCCAGCAGTTTATCGACAGATAACTATGGCTACACCTTC. Translating it yields CASSLSTDNYGYTF.

This sequence joins TRBV27 and TRBJ2-7; possible D gene TRBD1, 6 bases. The CDR3 has 13 residues. Trimming stripped 5 bases from V and 4 bases from J, with 12 bases between. The germline gives CDR1 MNHEY, CDR2 SMNVEV (reference sequence). The CDR3 nucleotides are TGTGCCAGCAGTCCCGACAGGAAATACGAGCAGTACTTC. Translated, it gives CASSPDRKYEQYF.

The chain is built from TRBV9 and TRBJ2-3, with 8 bases matching TRBD2. The CDR3 consists of 16 residues. Germline V lookup: CDR1 SGDLS, CDR2 YYNGEE. V gave up 4 bases and J gave up 4 bases; unmatched junction bases: 11. The DNA of the CDR3 is TGTGCCAGCAGCCCCCGGGGGGGAGAAAGAGCAGATACGCAGTATTTT. Its protein is CASSPRGGERADTQYF.

V gene TRBV19 combines with J gene TRBJ2-1; D remains unclear. Germline assignment: CDR1 LNHDA and CDR2 SQIVND (reference sequence). Trimming took 0 bases from V and 3 from J, leaving 6 bases between them. The CDR3 extends over 14 amino acids. The CDR3, as DNA: TGTGCCAGTAGTATAGATCACAGCTACAATGAGCAGTTCTTC. Translated, it gives CASSIDHSYNEQFF.

The genes are TRBV28 and TRBJ2-7, with D uncertain. Germline V CDR1 and CDR2: MDHEN, SYDVKM. Trimming removed 1 base at V and 5 bases at J, with 9 bases between. The CDR3 contains 13 residues. CDR3 residues: CASSLSGPNEQYF. DNA for the CDR3: TGTGCCAGCAGTTTATCAGGTCCCAACGAGCAGTACTTC.

V usage is TRBV28 and J usage is TRBJ1-5, with TRBD1 identical over 9 bases. From germline, CDR1 is MDHEN and CDR2 SYDVKM. CDR3 length: 16 residues. J gave up 2 bases and V 3 bases, and 5 bases lay outside the gene matches. The CDR3 loop reads CASSLTGGIRNQPQHF. The CDR3 DNA reads as TGTGCCAGCAGTTTGACAGGGGGGATTCGCAATCAGCCCCAGCATTTT. Supplemented by reference TRBV28 and TRBJ1-5, the full variable domain reads DVKVTQSSRYLVKRTGEKVFLECVQDMDHENMFWYRQDPGLGLRLIYFSYDVKMKEKGDIPEGYSVSREKKERFSLILESASTNQTSMYLCASSLTGGIRNQPQHFGDGTRLSIL.